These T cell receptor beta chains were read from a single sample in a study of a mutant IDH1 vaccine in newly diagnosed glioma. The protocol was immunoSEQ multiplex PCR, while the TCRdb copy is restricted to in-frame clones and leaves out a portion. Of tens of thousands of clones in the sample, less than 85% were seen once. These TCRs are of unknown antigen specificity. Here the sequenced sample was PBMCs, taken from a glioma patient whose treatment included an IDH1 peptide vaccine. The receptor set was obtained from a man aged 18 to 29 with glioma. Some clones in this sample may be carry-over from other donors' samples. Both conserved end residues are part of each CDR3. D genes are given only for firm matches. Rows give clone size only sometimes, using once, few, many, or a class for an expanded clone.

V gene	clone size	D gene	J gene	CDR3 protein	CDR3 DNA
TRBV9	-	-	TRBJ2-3	CASSVEGGGSATDTQYF	TGTGCCAGCAGCGTAGAAGGAGGGGGCTCAGCCACAGATACGCAGTATTTT
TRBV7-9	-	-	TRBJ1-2	CASSQRGFPSGGYTF	TGTGCCAGCAGCCAGAGGGGTTTTCCCTCAGGGGGCTACACCTTC
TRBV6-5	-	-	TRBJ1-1	CASSYWAENTEAFF	TGTGCCAGCAGTTACTGGGCAGAGAACACTGAAGCTTTCTTT
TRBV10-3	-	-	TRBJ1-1	CAISDWNTEAFF	TGTGCCATCAGTGATTGGAACACTGAAGCTTTCTTT
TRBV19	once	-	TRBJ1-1	CASSIEEDMNTEAFF	TGTGCCAGTAGTATCGAGGAGGACATGAACACTGAAGCTTTCTTT
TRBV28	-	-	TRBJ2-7	CASSLGRYEQYF	TGTGCCAGCAGTTTGGGGCGCTACGAGCAGTACTTC
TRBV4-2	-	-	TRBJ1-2	CASSQNRDKVGGYTF	TGTGCCAGCAGCCAGAACCGGGACAAAGTTGGTGGCTACACCTTC
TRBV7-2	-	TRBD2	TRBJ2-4	CASTPGTSGISGVKNIQYF	TGTGCCAGCACCCCCGGGACTAGCGGGATCTCGGGAGTCAAAAACATTCAGTACTTC
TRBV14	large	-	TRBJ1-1	CASSQSDWPNTEAFF	TGTGCCAGCAGCCAATCAGACTGGCCTAACACTGAAGCTTTCTTT
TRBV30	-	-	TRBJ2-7	CAWSKGSYEQYF	TGTGCCTGGAGTAAAGGGTCCTACGAGCAGTACTTC
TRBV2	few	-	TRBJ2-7	CASQGQFSYEQYF	TGTGCCTCTCAGGGGCAGTTCTCCTACGAGCAGTACTTC
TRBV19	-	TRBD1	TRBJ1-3	CASSGGWTGGNTIYF	TGTGCCAGTAGTGGGGGGTGGACAGGAGGAAACACCATATATTTT
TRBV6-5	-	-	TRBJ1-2	CASSYGGGRMGGYTF	TGTGCCAGCAGTTACGGCGGGGGTCGGATGGGAGGCTACACCTTC
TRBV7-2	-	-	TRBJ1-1	CASTAGDVRLGAFF	TGTGCCAGCACCGCGGGTGATGTGAGACTTGGAGCTTTCTTT
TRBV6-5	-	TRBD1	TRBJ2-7	CASSYFGQGASYEQYF	TGTGCCAGCAGTTACTTCGGACAGGGGGCCTCCTACGAGCAGTACTTC
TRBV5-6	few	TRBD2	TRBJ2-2	CASTRLAGANTGELFF	TGTGCCAGCACTCGACTAGCGGGAGCGAACACCGGGGAGCTGTTTTTT
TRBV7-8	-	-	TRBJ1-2	CASSSTGSYGYTF	TGTGCCAGCAGCTCGACAGGTTCCTATGGCTACACCTTC
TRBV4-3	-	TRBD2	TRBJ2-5	CASSQGLVTSGGQETQYF	TGCGCCAGCAGCCAGGGCCTTGTGACTAGCGGGGGCCAAGAGACCCAGTACTTC
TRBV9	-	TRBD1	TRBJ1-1	CASSETGLNTEAFF	TGTGCCAGCAGTGAGACAGGGTTGAACACTGAAGCTTTCTTT
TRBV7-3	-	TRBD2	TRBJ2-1	CASSETSGSYNEQFF	TGTGCCAGCAGCGAGACTAGCGGGTCCTACAATGAGCAGTTCTTC
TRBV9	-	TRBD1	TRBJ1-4	CASSSNRGTNEKLFF	TGTGCCAGCAGCTCAAACAGGGGTACTAATGAAAAACTGTTTTTT
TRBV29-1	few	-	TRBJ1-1	CSVDRDNTEAFF	TGCAGCGTTGATAGGGATAACACTGAAGCTTTCTTT
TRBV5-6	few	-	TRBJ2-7	CASSGQGDPYEQYF	TGTGCCAGCAGCGGCCAAGGGGACCCCTACGAGCAGTACTTC
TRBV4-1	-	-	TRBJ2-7	CASSQEGRRRGEQYF	TGCGCCAGCAGCCAAGAGGGGAGACGGCGGGGTGAGCAGTACTTC
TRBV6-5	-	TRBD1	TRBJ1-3	CASREQGAYGNTIYF	TGTGCCAGCAGGGAACAGGGGGCCTATGGAAACACCATATATTTT